This paragraph reports one TCR beta chain. The antigen is not known. This specimen belongs to a study of regulatory T cells in long-lasting Graves disease. Stated time point: persistent/refractory GD, antithyroid drugs over 5 years with positive TRAb. RNA extracted from PBMCs served as the sequencing template. The diagnosis of Graves' disease used American Thyroid Association guidelines. Notes on the study in general: Gene preferences differed: TRBV28, TRBJ1-2, TRBJ2-5 in persistent cases.

The germline CDR1 and CDR2 sequences are SEHNR and FQNEAQ (reference sequence). Trimming removed 3 bases from V and 4 bases from J; junction bases left unmatched: 4. The CDR3 sequence is 14 residues long. Researchers made TCR beta libraries by using iRepertoire HTBI primers and running Arm-PCR on CDR3 regions. Using its own MiXCR run on the multiplex PCR reads, TCRdb lists one record per CDR3 protein. The data show 300,000 to 350,000 distinct CDR3 sequences, with less than 20% seen just once and 29% held by the top ten. This chain links TRBV7-9 with TRBJ1-2; 8 bases agree with TRBD1. This TCR was recovered from a female donor with Graves disease. The sequencing here drew on peripheral blood mononuclear cells (PBMCs), taken when the disease was refractory, from a patient treated with antithyroid drugs. CDR3 bases: TGTGCCAGCAGCTTTGACAGGGGTCCCTATGGCTACACCTTC. Its protein is CASSFDRGPYGYTF.